The 13 T cell receptor beta chains below were found in one sample sequenced in a study of cytomegalovirus exposure and HLA in healthy donors. The PCR used 60 Vbeta and 13 Jbeta primers. Libraries were prepared by immunoSEQ multiplex PCR; TCRdb keeps only in-frame clonotypes and omits some of them. Found here are about 150,000 clones, around 60% of them singletons; the top ten hold approximately 6.6%. Sequenced sample: PBMCs. These receptors came from a woman in her sixties or seventies in good health and CMV-seropositive.

This chain joins TRBV19 and TRBJ2-5; TRBD2 aligns across 11 bases. Germline loops: CDR1 LNHDA, CDR2 SQIVND (reference sequence). This CDR3 spans 16 amino acids. J lost 5 bases, V lost 5 bases, and 10 bases had no gene match. The CDR3 DNA follows: TGTGCCAGTAGTCGGTTTAGCGGGAGGGCCCGCGAGACCCAGTACTTC. It specifies CASSRFSGRARETQYF.

J is TRBJ2-3 and V is TRBV6-5; 7 positions match TRBD1. CDR1 MNHEY and CDR2 SVGAGI come from the germline V gene. Trimming at V came to 6 bases and at J to 4 bases, leaving 10 bases not matched to a gene. The CDR3 runs to 15 residues. CDR3 bases: TGTGCCAGCAGCTCCGGGACAGCAACTCCAGATACGCAGTATTTT. Residues: CASSSGTATPDTQYF.

The genes are TRBV29-1 and TRBJ2-3; 9 nucleotides line up with TRBD2. With V trimmed by 6 bases and J by 3 bases, 10 bases remained unmatched. This CDR3 comprises 15 residues. CDR1 and CDR2 from the germline V gene are SQVTM and ANQGSEA. The CDR3: CSVATLAGVTDTQYF. Written as DNA, the CDR3 is TGCAGCGTGGCTACTTTAGCGGGAGTGACAGATACGCAGTATTTT.

The chain is built from TRBV18 and TRBJ1-3; tentatively, D is TRBD1 (6 bases). The CDR3 consists of 12 residues. V shed 8 bases and J shed 3 bases, with 8 bases lying between them. CDR1 and CDR2 from the germline V gene are KGHSH and LQKENI. CDR3 DNA sequence: TGTGCCAGCGGGACAAGTGGAAACACCATATATTTT. Translation: CASGTSGNTIYF.

The chain is built from TRBV19 and TRBJ2-5; maybe TRBD1 (6 bases). Deletions cut 3 bases from V and 2 bases from J, with 7 bases between. Germline CDR1 reads LNHDA; CDR2 reads SQIVND (reference sequence). The CDR3 is 13 residues long. CDR3: CASSIGQQETQYF. The CDR3 DNA reads TGTGCCAGTAGTATTGGACAGCAAGAGACCCAGTACTTC.

Details on this clone: Relative to the germline gene, one junction end is altered; a read error may explain this. This chain joins TRBV7-2 and TRBJ2-1; TRBD2 aligns across 7 bases. Looked up from germline, CDR1 is SGHTA and CDR2 is FQGNSA. This CDR3 is built from 12 residues. The CDR3 is CASSGRTSSPLF. The CDR3 DNA follows: TGTGCCAGCAGCGGACGGACTAGTAGCCCCCTCTTC. Combining the CDR3 with reference TRBV7-2 and TRBJ2-1 gives the whole variable domain GAGVSQSPSNKVTEKGKDVELRCDPISGHTALYWYRQSLGQGLEFLIYFQGNSAPDKSGLPSDRFSAERTGGSVSTLTIQRTQQEDSAVYLCASSGRTSSPLFGPGTRLTVL.

V is TRBV7-9 and J is TRBJ1-3; D uncertain. The germline V gene encodes CDR1 SEHNR and CDR2 FQNEAQ (reference sequence). With 5 bases removed from V and 3 bases from J, the gap between germline ends came to 5 bases. The length of the CDR3 is 12 residues. CDR3: CASSPGGNTIYF. The DNA of the CDR3 is TGTGCCAGCAGCCCCGGTGGAAACACCATATATTTT.

This clone has more than one count but fewer than ten. The V call is TRBV5-6, the J call TRBJ1-3; no definite D call. The CDR3 is 15 residues long. V dropped 0 bases and J dropped 0 bases, with 7 bases sitting between them. Per the germline V gene, CDR1 is SGHDT and CDR2 is YYEEEE. The DNA of the CDR3 is TGTGCCAGCAGCTTGGCCCCGGTCTCTGGAAACACCATATATTTT. Translating it yields CASSLAPVSGNTIYF. Filled out from reference TRBV5-6 and TRBJ1-3, the complete variable domain reads DAGVTQSPTHLIKTRGQQVTLRCSPKSGHDTVSWYQQALGQGPQFIFQYYEEEERQRGNFPDRFSGHQFPNYSSELNVNALLLGDSALYLCASSLAPVSGNTIYFGEGSWLTVV.

The table lists this clone with a count of one. The rearrangement uses TRBV5-8 and TRBJ2-3; a possible D gene is TRBD1 (6 bases). The ends were cut back, 0 bases at V and 6 bases at J, with 17 bases in the middle. Germline values: CDR1 SGHTS, CDR2 YDEGEE. CDR3 size: 16 residues. The CDR3, as DNA: TGTGCCAGCAGCTTGGGACAGGACACCGCGCTCGATACGCAGTATTTT. Amino acids: CASSLGQDTALDTQYF.

The chain joins TRBV7-2 to TRBJ2-7; 13 nucleotides agree with TRBD2. CDR1 is SGHTA and CDR2 is FQGNSA in the germline V gene. J lost 7 bases, V lost 5 bases, and 8 bases had no gene match. This CDR3 is built from 15 residues. CDR3 in DNA: TGTGCCAGCAGCAGGGGACTAGCGGGATCGCGTGAGCAGTACTTC. It encodes CASSRGLAGSREQYF.

The chain has TRBV5-1 and TRBJ2-6; D is possibly TRBD1 (6 bases). Deletions cut 5 bases from V and 4 bases from J, with 13 bases between. CDR1 is SGHRS and CDR2 is YFSETQ in the germline V gene. The CDR3 has 15 amino acids. CDR3 in DNA: TGCGCCAGCAGTACAGGGCTTGCCGGGGCCAACGTCCTGACTTTC. Amino acids: CASSTGLAGANVLTF. The whole variable domain, filled in from reference TRBV5-1 and TRBJ2-6, reads KAGVTQTPRYLIKTRGQQVTLSCSPISGHRSVSWYQQTPGQGLQFLFEYFSETQRNKGNFPGRFSGRQFSNSRSEMNVSTLELGDSALYLCASSTGLAGANVLTFGAGSRLTVL.

The chain couples TRBV5-6 to TRBJ2-5; 8 positions agree with TRBD1. Near its end, the DNA agrees better with TRBJ2-7, so the J call may be wrong. In germline, CDR1 is SGHDT, CDR2 YYEEEE. This CDR3 is 15 amino acids long. The CDR3: CASSLQGAGIYEQYF. CDR3 bases: TGTGCCAGCAGCTTGCAGGGGGCCGGCATATACGAGCAGTACTTC.

This clone was counted only a few times. The chain is built from TRBV5-5 and TRBJ2-5; tentative D call: TRBD2 (5 bases). This CDR3 region has 18 residues. The V gene's germline CDR1 is SGHKS and CDR2 YYEKEE (reference sequence). The germline V and J ends were trimmed by 2 bases and 3 bases, with 23 bases remaining between them. In nucleotides, the CDR3 is TGTGCCAGCAGCTTTTCGTACACGAGGGTTTCAGAGGAAGAGACCCAGTACTTC. Translated, it gives CASSFSYTRVSEEETQYF.